The present entry profiles one T cell receptor beta chain with its context. With a J-beta primer mix and a sample-barcoded 5' primer, a second PCR ran roughly 6 to 11 cycles. TCRdb redid the calling of the 5' RACE reads with MiXCR, one entry per CDR3 protein. The repertoire has fewer than 800,000 distinct CDR3 sequences, around 25% of them found once; the top ten carry 9.4%. The data belong to a study of blood T cells in healthy people across ages. Germline trimming cut 3 bases from V and 2 bases from J; bases unmatched to any gene: 4. CDR1 is KGHDR and CDR2 is SFDVKD in the germline V gene. This CDR3 spans 15 amino acids. The same sample was also studied in work on T cells of mothers and their children.

V usage is TRBV24-1 and J usage is TRBJ2-3, with TRBD2 identical over 7 bases. The TCR originated in a boy aged 5-17 years in good health. The sample comprised blood. CDR3 protein: CATSDASGTTDTQYF. The CDR3 bases are TGTGCCACCAGTGATGCTAGCGGTACCACAGATACGCAGTATTTT.